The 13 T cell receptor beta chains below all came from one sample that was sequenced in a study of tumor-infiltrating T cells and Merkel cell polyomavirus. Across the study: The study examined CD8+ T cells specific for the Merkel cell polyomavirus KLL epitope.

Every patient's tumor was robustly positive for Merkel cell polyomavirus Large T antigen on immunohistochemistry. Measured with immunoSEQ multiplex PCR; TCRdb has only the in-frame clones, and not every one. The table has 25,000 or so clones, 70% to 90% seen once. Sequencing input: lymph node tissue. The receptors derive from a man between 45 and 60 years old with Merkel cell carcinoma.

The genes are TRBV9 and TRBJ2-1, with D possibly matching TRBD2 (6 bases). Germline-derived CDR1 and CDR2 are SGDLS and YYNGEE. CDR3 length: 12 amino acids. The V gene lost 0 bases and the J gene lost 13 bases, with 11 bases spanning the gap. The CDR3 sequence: CASSVGASEQFF. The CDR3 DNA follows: TGTGCCAGCAGCGTAGGGGCTAGCGAACAGTTCTTC. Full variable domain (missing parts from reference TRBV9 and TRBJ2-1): DSGVTQTPKHLITATGQRVTLRCSPRSGDLSVYWYQQSLDQGLQFLIQYYNGEERAKGNILERFSAQQFPDLHSELNLSSLELGDSALYFCASSVGASEQFFGPGTRLTVL.

The CDR3 DNA reads as TGTGCCAGCAGAATGGCTGGAGGGGAAGACGAGCAGTACTTC. It translates to CASRMAGGEDEQYF. This chain links TRBV6-6 with TRBJ2-7; TRBD2 is a possible D gene (6 bases). Deletions cut 6 bases from V and 5 bases from J, with 17 bases between. CDR1 and CDR2 (germline): MNHNY, SVGAGI (reference sequence). This CDR3 is 14 amino acids long.

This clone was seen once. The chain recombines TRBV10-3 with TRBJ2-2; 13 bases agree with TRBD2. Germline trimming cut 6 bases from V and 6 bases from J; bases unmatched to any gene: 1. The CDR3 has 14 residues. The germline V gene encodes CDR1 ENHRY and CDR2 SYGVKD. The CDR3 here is CAIRGLAGAGELFF. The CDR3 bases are TGTGCCATCAGAGGACTAGCGGGAGCCGGGGAGCTGTTTTTT.

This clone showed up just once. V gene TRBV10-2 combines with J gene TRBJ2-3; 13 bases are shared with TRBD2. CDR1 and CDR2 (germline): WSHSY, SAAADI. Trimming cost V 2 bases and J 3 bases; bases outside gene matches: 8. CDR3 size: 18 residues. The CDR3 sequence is CASSEVGTSGTHTDTQYF. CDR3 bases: TGCGCCAGCAGTGAGGTGGGGACTAGCGGGACTCATACAGATACGCAGTATTTT.

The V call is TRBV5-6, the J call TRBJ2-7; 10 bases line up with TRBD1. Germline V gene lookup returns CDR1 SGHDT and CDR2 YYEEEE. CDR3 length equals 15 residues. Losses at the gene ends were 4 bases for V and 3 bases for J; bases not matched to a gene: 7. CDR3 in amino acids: CASSAVGQGVYEQYF. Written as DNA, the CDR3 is TGTGCCAGCAGCGCCGTTGGACAGGGGGTCTACGAGCAGTACTTC.

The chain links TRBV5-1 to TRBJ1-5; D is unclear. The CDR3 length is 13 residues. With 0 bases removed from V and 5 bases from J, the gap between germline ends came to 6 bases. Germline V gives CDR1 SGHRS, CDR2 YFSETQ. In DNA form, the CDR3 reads TGCGCCAGCAGCTTGGCCGGAGATCAGCCCCAGCATTTT. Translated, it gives CASSLAGDQPQHF. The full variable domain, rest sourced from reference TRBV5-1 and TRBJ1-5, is KAGVTQTPRYLIKTRGQQVTLSCSPISGHRSVSWYQQTPGQGLQFLFEYFSETQRNKGNFPGRFSGRQFSNSRSEMNVSTLELGDSALYLCASSLAGDQPQHFGDGTRLSIL.

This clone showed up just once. The CDR3, as DNA: TGTGCCACCAGCAGAGAGGGACTAGCGGGAGGGCCAGAGACCCAGTACTTC. Protein product: CATSREGLAGGPETQYF. The chain has TRBV15 and TRBJ2-5; 16 nucleotides agree with TRBD2. The length of the CDR3 is 17 residues. The V gene's germline CDR1 is LNHNV and CDR2 YYDKDF (reference sequence). V lost 0 bases and J lost 4; bases outside the gene matches: 2. Full variable domain (missing parts from reference TRBV15 and TRBJ2-5): DAMVIQNPRYQVTQFGKPVTLSCSQTLNHNVMYWYQQKSSQAPKLLFHYYDKDFNNEADTPDNFQSRRPNTSFCFLDIRSPGLGDTAMYLCATSREGLAGGPETQYFGPGTRLLVL.

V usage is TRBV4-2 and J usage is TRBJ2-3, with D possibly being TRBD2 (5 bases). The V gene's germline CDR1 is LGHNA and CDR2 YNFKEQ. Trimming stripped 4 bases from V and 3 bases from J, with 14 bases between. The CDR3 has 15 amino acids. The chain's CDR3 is CASSPKIGGTDTQYF. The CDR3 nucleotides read TGTGCCAGCAGCCCGAAGATAGGCGGGACAGATACGCAGTATTTT.

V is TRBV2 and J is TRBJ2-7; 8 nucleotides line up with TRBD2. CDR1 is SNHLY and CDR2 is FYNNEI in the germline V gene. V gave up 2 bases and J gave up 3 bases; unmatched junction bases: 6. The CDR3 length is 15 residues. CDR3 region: CASSERLARDYEQYF. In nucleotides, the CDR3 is TGTGCCAGCAGTGAAAGACTAGCGCGTGACTACGAGCAGTACTTC.

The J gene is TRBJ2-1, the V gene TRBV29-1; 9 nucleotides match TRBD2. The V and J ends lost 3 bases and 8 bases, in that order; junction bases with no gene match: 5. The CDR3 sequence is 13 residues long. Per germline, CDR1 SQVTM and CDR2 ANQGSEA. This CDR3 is CSVELSGRYEQFF. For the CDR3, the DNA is TGCAGCGTTGAGCTTAGCGGGAGATATGAGCAGTTCTTC.

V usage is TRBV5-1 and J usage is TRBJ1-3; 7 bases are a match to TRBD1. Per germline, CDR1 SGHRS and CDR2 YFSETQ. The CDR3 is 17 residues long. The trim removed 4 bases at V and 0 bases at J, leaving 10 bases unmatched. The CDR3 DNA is TGCGCCAGCAGCCTAGGTTCGGGACAGATCTCTGGAAACACCATATATTTT. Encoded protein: CASSLGSGQISGNTIYF.

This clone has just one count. The CDR3 is CARRDRGGKGVLTEAFF. CDR3 coding DNA: TGCGCCAGGCGGGACAGGGGGGGTAAGGGAGTTTTAACTGAAGCTTTCTTT. The chain joins TRBV5-1 to TRBJ1-1; 11 nucleotides match TRBD1. With 8 bases clipped from V and 5 bases from J, the junction kept 17 bases outside the gene matches. Germline V CDR1 and CDR2: SGHRS, YFSETQ. The CDR3 covers 17 residues.

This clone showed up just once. DNA for the CDR3: TGTGCCAGTAGTACCTTCCTAGCGGGCTCCTACAATGAGCAGTTCTTC. Translating it yields CASSTFLAGSYNEQFF. The chain combines TRBV19 with TRBJ2-1; TRBD2 aligns across 8 bases. The CDR3 has 16 amino acids. Germline lookup yields CDR1 LNHDA and CDR2 SQIVND (reference sequence). V lost 4 bases to trimming and J lost 0 bases; unmatched junction nucleotides: 5. Filled out from reference TRBV19 and TRBJ2-1, the complete variable domain reads DGGITQSPKYLFRKEGQNVTLSCEQNLNHDAMYWYRQDPGQGLRLIYYSQIVNDFQKGDIAEGYSVSREKKESFPLTVTSAQKNPTAFYLCASSTFLAGSYNEQFFGPGTRLTVL.